This T cell receptor (beta chain) was sequenced in a study of CD8 T cells in ankylosing spondylitis. General study results and limits: Matched ankylosing spondylitis synovial fluid reportedly showed significant enrichment of disease-linked clones. Disease-linked clones were found to be CD8+ and relatively rare in peripheral blood. What seemed typical of ankylosing spondylitis blood was a TCR beta motif built from roughly 8 highly homologous variants. Some of these motif variants have turned up before, in reports on reactive arthritis synovial fluid and blood.

This CDR3 is built from 14 residues. CDR1 and CDR2 from the germline V gene are KGHSH and LQKENI. Deletions cut 1 base from V and 4 bases from J, with 9 bases between. This clonotype was detected a few times. The antigen is not known. For TCR beta, libraries came from quantitative 5'-RACE with molecular barcodes. TCRdb itself ran the 5' RACE reads through MiXCR, one entry per CDR3 protein. The sample records 750,000 to 850,000 distinct CDR3 sequences, roughly 10% being singletons. This receptor was taken from a male donor with ankylosing spondylitis. Sequenced: blood, either unsorted or a sorted T cell fraction (not recorded which). The chain is built from TRBV18 and TRBJ2-3, with D unclear. The CDR3 region has the DNA TGTGCCAGCTCACCACGCACGCCCCCAGATACGCAGTATTTT. Its translation: CASSPRTPPDTQYF.